The clone carrying this TCR beta chain appeared a few times. Its antigen remains unidentified. Isolated RNA was reverse transcribed in full, so expressed TCRB transcripts were sequenced. The table came from immunoSEQ multiplex PCR; TCRdb's copy has only in-frame clones and leaves some out. The sample carries some 350,000 clones, about 10% recorded once. The sample comes from a study of beta chain features in type 1 diabetes. The study's findings and limits: A closer apparent resemblance between naive, central memory and Treg TCRB repertoires was seen in patients than in healthy donors. Whatever favoring of shorter templates PCR might show would apply equally to patients and controls. For Type 1 diabetes patients, all four CD4+ subsets carried TCRB CDR3s that were moderately but significantly shorter. At VDJ recombination sites, type 1 diabetes patients had fewer insertions and more deleted nucleotides.

The CDR3 length is 16 residues. Between the trimmed V and J ends, which lost 0 bases and 1 base, there was a span of 13 bases. The germline V gene has CDR1 MNHEY and CDR2 SVGAGI. The receptor was derived from a man younger than 40 with type 1 diabetes. The material sequenced was central memory CD4+ T cells from blood. This rearrangement joins TRBV6-5 to TRBJ2-7; D not certain. CDR3 sequence: CASSYSGLGNSYEQYF. DNA for the CDR3: TGTGCCAGCAGTTACTCGGGTCTGGGCAATTCCTACGAGCAGTACTTC.